This TCR beta chain is from a study of cytomegalovirus exposure and HLA in healthy donors. Study as a whole: There were 75 million to 95 million unique TCRs (from HLA-typed donors) in an early data release.

About this clone: Its target is not known. One end of the junction varies from germline; a read error may be responsible.

The study, taken as a whole, reports: The study assumed roughly uniform donor sequencing depth for presence/absence analyses. Researchers catalogued roughly 170 TCR beta chains as cytomegalovirus-associated. When analyzed later, a missense DCLRE1C variant was found to be linked to TCR beta V- and J-gene trimming.

With 60 Vbeta and 13 Jbeta primers, the PCR was carried out. TCRdb keeps only in-frame clones here, not all; method: immunoSEQ multiplex PCR. The table records about 280,000 clones, about 90% of them present only once. CDR3 length: 17 residues. From germline, CDR1 is SSHAT and CDR2 FNYEAQ (reference sequence). This TCR derives from a woman aged 18-29 years in good health and CMV-seronegative. Input material: PBMCs. This chain connects TRBV7-7 to TRBJ2-5, with TRBD2 identical over 9 bases. CDR3 nucleotides: TGTGCTAGCAGCTTAGGAGGTAGCGGGGGATACCAAGAGACCCAGTACTTC. Its translation is CASSLGGSGGYQETQYF.